This T cell receptor (beta chain) was obtained from a study of radiation and T cells in renal cell carcinoma. Profiled with immunoSEQ multiplex PCR; TCRdb holds only in-frame clones, not every one. The repertoire includes approximately 120,000 clones, about four fifths of them detected once, and under 6.5% sits in the top ten. Specified time point: blood 2 weeks post-SBRT. Treatment specified: 15 Gy SBRT to primary tumor, nephrectomy 4 weeks later. This clone was detected a few times. The V and J ends lost 6 bases and 11 bases, in that order; junction bases with no gene match: 9. Per the germline V gene, CDR1 is SNHLY and CDR2 is FYNNEI. The length of the CDR3 is 12 residues.

The sequence came from a man aged 45-65 years with renal cell carcinoma. The sample here was blood, taken from a patient whose treatment included radiotherapy and nephrectomy. V is TRBV2 and J is TRBJ1-1, with 7 bases that match TRBD1. Here the CDR3 DNA reads TGTGCCAGCAGCTCTAGACAGGGCTACGCTTTCTTT. As protein: CASSSRQGYAFF.